These 31 T cell receptor beta chains originate from one sample sequenced in a study of OX40 agonist ivuxolimab in advanced cancers. TCRdb keeps only in-frame clones here, not all; method: immunoSEQ multiplex PCR. The sample carries fewer than 75,000 clones, over 70% recorded once. The sample here was CD4+ or CD8+ T cells sorted from blood, taken in a trial of the OX40 agonist ivuxolimab. These receptors all come from an adult with an advanced solid tumor such as melanoma, head and neck, liver or kidney cancer.

The CDR3 nucleotides are TGTGCCAGCAGCCCCCCGGACTCGACAGGCTATGGCTACACCTTC. This sequence encodes CASSPPDSTGYGYTF. The chain joins TRBV7-9 to TRBJ1-2; weak D call: TRBD1 (6 bases). The V end lost 5 bases, the J end lost 4 bases, and 17 bases lay between the germline ends. Looked up from germline, CDR1 is SEHNR and CDR2 is FQNEAQ (reference sequence). The CDR3 totals 15 residues. Filled out from reference TRBV7-9 and TRBJ1-2, the complete variable domain reads DTGVSQNPRHKITKRGQNVTFRCDPISEHNRLYWYRQTLGQGPEFLTYFQNEAQLEKSRLLSDRFSAERPKGSFSTLEIQRTEQGDSAMYLCASSPPDSTGYGYTFGSGTRLTVV.

The CDR3 DNA reads as TGTGCCAGCAGCTCCGGGACAGGGTTGTACGAGCAGTACTTC. Translation: CASSSGTGLYEQYF. This rearrangement joins TRBV7-2 to TRBJ2-7; 9 bases align to TRBD1. The CDR3 has 14 amino acids. V dropped 4 bases and J dropped 4; count of bases not matched to a gene: 5. CDR1 SGHTA and CDR2 FQGNSA come from the germline V gene.

J is TRBJ2-5 and V is TRBV19; the D call may be TRBD1 or TRBD2 (5 bases each). CDR1 and CDR2 (germline): LNHDA, SQIVND (reference sequence). The CDR3 is made up of 13 amino acids. V was clipped by 8 bases and J by 1 base, with 11 bases between them. This CDR3 is CASGRGGQETQYF. In DNA form, the CDR3 reads TGTGCCAGTGGTCGTGGGGGCCAAGAGACCCAGTACTTC.

The J gene is TRBJ1-1, the V gene TRBV19; D not resolved. Germline V gives CDR1 LNHDA, CDR2 SQIVND (reference sequence). The CDR3 is made up of 14 amino acids. V shed 4 bases and J shed 4 bases, with 13 bases lying between them. CDR3 region: CASSTRGRRTEAFF. CDR3 sequence (DNA): TGTGCCAGTAGTACCCGCGGCCGGCGCACTGAAGCTTTCTTT.

V and J are TRBV7-2 and TRBJ2-3, with D uncertain. CDR1 SGHTA and CDR2 FQGNSA come from the germline V gene. The CDR3 length is 17 residues. V was cut by 2 bases and J by 0 bases, with 15 bases left in between. CDR3 sequence reads: CASSLLARSTSTDTQYF. DNA of the CDR3: TGTGCCAGCAGCTTATTGGCGCGGAGTACTAGCACAGATACGCAGTATTTT.

The CDR3 region has the DNA TGTGCCAGCAGCTTAGGGACAGGCAATCAGCCCCAGCATTTT. Translation gives CASSLGTGNQPQHF. This sequence joins TRBV11-2 and TRBJ1-5; D perhaps matches TRBD1 (6 bases). Between the trimmed V and J ends, which lost 1 base and 2 bases, there was a span of 6 bases. Germline loops: CDR1 SGHAT, CDR2 FQNNGV. The CDR3 is 14 residues long.

The rearrangement uses TRBV18 and TRBJ1-2, with D unresolved. Trimming removed 5 bases at V and 8 bases at J, with 18 bases between. CDR1 and CDR2 (germline): KGHSH, LQKENI. The CDR3 sequence is 14 residues long. The CDR3 DNA follows: TGTGCCAGCTCAGCAATGACGGACCGTGGCGGCTACACCTTC. It is translated as CASSAMTDRGGYTF. The complete variable domain, with remaining parts taken from reference TRBV18 and TRBJ1-2, reads NAGVMQNPRHLVRRRGQEARLRCSPMKGHSHVYWYRQLPEEGLKFMVYLQKENIIDESGMPKERFSAEFPKEGPSILRIQQVVRGDSAAYFCASSAMTDRGGYTFGSGTRLTVV.

The rearrangement links TRBV27 to TRBJ1-2, with 7 nucleotides matching TRBD1. CDR3 size: 14 residues. Germline CDR1 and CDR2: MNHEY and SMNVEV (reference sequence). Trimming cost V 7 bases and J 5 bases; bases outside gene matches: 10. Written as DNA, the CDR3 is TGTGCCAGCACCCCCAGACAGGGTGTTTATGGCTACACCTTC. Residues: CASTPRQGVYGYTF.

This clone was detected only a few times. The gene calls are TRBV13 and TRBJ2-3; 8 bases are shared with TRBD2. CDR1 and CDR2 (germline): PRHDT, FYEKMQ (reference sequence). CDR3 size: 15 residues. The V gene end was trimmed by 5 bases and the J gene end by 8 bases; junction bases not matched to a gene: 12. The CDR3 reads CASSPTERELVTQYF. The CDR3 nucleotides read TGTGCCAGCAGCCCAACCGAGCGGGAGCTGGTTACGCAGTATTTT.

CDR3 protein: CASSYRTEAFF. Written as DNA, the CDR3 is TGTGCCAGCAGTTATAGAACTGAAGCTTTCTTT. The chain employs TRBV28 and TRBJ1-1; the D is unclear. The V gene's germline CDR1 is MDHEN and CDR2 SYDVKM. Trimming pared 4 bases from V and 5 bases from J, leaving 5 bases between. CDR3 length: 11 residues.

The J gene is TRBJ2-1, the V gene TRBV6-6, with D unclear. Trimming pared 5 bases from V and 2 bases from J, leaving 7 bases between. This CDR3 is built from 13 residues. Germline V gene sequence: CDR1 MNHNY, CDR2 SVGAGI (reference sequence). CDR3 nucleotide sequence: TGTGCCAGCAGTAGCCGACCCTACAATGAGCAGTTCTTC. It specifies CASSSRPYNEQFF.

The chain is built from TRBV19 and TRBJ1-2; TRBD1 is a possible D gene (5 bases). This CDR3 contains 13 residues. CDR1 LNHDA and CDR2 SQIVND come from the germline V gene (reference sequence). V lost 3 bases to trimming and J lost 4 bases, with 9 bases between them. DNA for the CDR3: TGTGCCAGTAGTATTTTGGGGGGCTATGGCTACACCTTC. Protein product: CASSILGGYGYTF.

The CDR3 loop reads CASSRRRQGGDEQFF. DNA of the CDR3: TGTGCCAGCAGCCGACGTAGACAGGGGGGGGATGAGCAGTTCTTC. This chain links TRBV16 with TRBJ2-1, with 9 nucleotides matching TRBD1. Trimming at V came to 4 bases and at J to 8 bases, leaving 9 bases not matched to a gene. Germline V CDR1 and CDR2: KGHSY, FQNENV. This CDR3 spans 15 amino acids. Variable domain in full (rest from reference TRBV16 and TRBJ2-1): GEEVAQTPKHLVRGEGQKAKLYCAPIKGHSYVFWYQQVLKNEFKFLISFQNENVFDETGMPKERFSAKCLPNSPCSLEIQATKLEDSAVYFCASSRRRQGGDEQFFGPGTRLTVL.

V is TRBV7-2 and J is TRBJ2-7; 9 bases map to TRBD2. The CDR3 runs to 13 residues. The V gene's germline CDR1 is SGHTA and CDR2 FQGNSA. Unmatched junction bases numbered 4, after V lost 1 base and J lost 9 bases. CDR3 sequence: CASSLVAGGGQYF. DNA for the CDR3: TGTGCCAGCAGCTTAGTGGCGGGAGGGGGGCAGTACTTC.

The chain carries TRBV6-1 and TRBJ1-5; D call uncertain. CDR3 size: 13 residues. V lost 4 bases to trimming and J lost 1 base, with 5 bases between them. From germline, CDR1 is MNHNS and CDR2 SASEGT. Here the CDR3 reads CASSGQSNQPQHF. The CDR3 DNA sequence: TGTGCCAGCAGTGGTCAGAGCAATCAGCCCCAGCATTTT.

This clone was seen more than once but under ten times. The chain links TRBV6-6 to TRBJ2-3, with TRBD1 matching 7 bases. After removal of 5 bases from V and 8 bases from J, the junction contained 13 bases not matched to a gene. The CDR3 sequence is 15 residues long. CDR1 is MNHNY and CDR2 is SVGAGI in the germline V gene (reference sequence). The CDR3 DNA reads as TGTGCCAGCAGTCGTCCGGGACAGCACGAGGGTACGCAGTATTTT. Translation gives CASSRPGQHEGTQYF.

The chain joins TRBV5-1 to TRBJ2-7, with D possibly TRBD1 on 5 matching bases. The CDR3 loop spans 13 amino acids. Germline CDR1 and CDR2: SGHRS and YFSETQ. V gave up 7 bases and J gave up 5 bases, with 16 bases separating them. Here the CDR3 reads CASSNFGHNEQYF. The DNA for the CDR3 is TGCGCCAGCTCCAACTTTGGACATAACGAGCAGTACTTC.

The chain combines TRBV18 with TRBJ1-1, with D perhaps matching TRBD1 (5 bases). The CDR3 is made up of 15 amino acids. Germline V gene data show CDR1 as KGHSH and CDR2 as LQKENI. Trimming removed 2 bases at V and 3 bases at J, with 13 bases between. CDR3 sequence reads: CASSPVASRDTEAFF. For the CDR3, the DNA is TGTGCCAGCTCACCAGTAGCCTCCAGGGACACTGAAGCTTTCTTT.

The CDR3 region has the DNA TGCGCCAGCAGCCTTATAGCGGCCCAAGAGACCCAGTACTTC. This encodes CASSLIAAQETQYF. This sequence joins TRBV5-1 and TRBJ2-5; a possible D gene is TRBD2 (6 bases). The CDR3 contains 14 residues. V was cut by 4 bases and J by 1 base, with 11 bases left in between. The germline CDR1 and CDR2 sequences are SGHRS and YFSETQ.

The chain combines TRBV9 with TRBJ2-2; possibly TRBD2 for D (6 bases). The length of the CDR3 is 14 residues. The V end was cut by 5 bases, the J end by 1 base, with 9 bases between. Germline V gene lookup returns CDR1 SGDLS and CDR2 YYNGEE. CDR3 DNA sequence: TGTGCCAGCAGGCTAGCGAGGAACACCGGGGAGCTGTTTTTT. It specifies CASRLARNTGELFF.

This clone has just one count. The rearrangement uses TRBV5-4 and TRBJ1-1, with D hard to call. CDR1 is SGHNT and CDR2 is YYREEE in the germline V gene (reference sequence). CDR3 length: 13 residues. V was clipped by 0 bases and J by 11 bases, with 14 bases between them. CDR3 protein: CASSLAGAESAFF. In DNA form, the CDR3 reads TGTGCCAGCAGCTTGGCCGGCGCAGAGTCGGCTTTCTTT.

The chain is built from TRBV4-3 and TRBJ1-4, with 10 bases that match TRBD1. V shed 4 bases, J shed 3 bases, and the junction held 2 bases outside the gene matches. CDR3 length: 15 amino acids. Germline assignment: CDR1 LGHNA and CDR2 YSLEER. CDR3 protein: CASSRGQGANEKLFF. The CDR3, as DNA: TGCGCCAGCAGCCGAGGACAGGGGGCTAATGAAAAACTGTTTTTT.

This chain uses TRBV5-6 with TRBJ2-5; perhaps D is TRBD1 or TRBD2 (5 bases each). Germline V CDR1 and CDR2: SGHDT, YYEEEE. V was cut by 1 base and J by 3 bases, with 10 bases left in between. This CDR3 is 14 amino acids long. Here the CDR3 reads CASSLKGREETQYF. The CDR3 coding sequence is TGTGCCAGCAGCTTGAAGGGACGGGAAGAGACCCAGTACTTC.

The chain joins TRBV2 to TRBJ1-4; no clear D. This CDR3 is 14 amino acids long. V lost 6 bases and J 0 bases, leaving 8 bases between the germline ends. Germline V CDR1 and CDR2: SNHLY, FYNNEI. The CDR3 reads CASRQLATNEKLFF. In DNA form, the CDR3 reads TGTGCCAGCAGGCAGCTAGCAACTAATGAAAAACTGTTTTTT.

V and J are TRBV23-1 and TRBJ1-5; no clear D. TRBV23-1 counts as an open reading frame of uncertain function. Trimming cost V 3 bases and J 1 base, with 10 bases left between them. CDR3 length: 15 residues. Here the CDR3 reads CASSHGSMSNQPQHF. The CDR3 nucleotides read TGCGCCAGCAGTCACGGGAGTATGAGCAATCAGCCCCAGCATTTT.

The J gene is TRBJ2-6, the V gene TRBV13; D possibly corresponds to TRBD2 (5 bases). The V end was cut by 2 bases, the J end by 2 bases, with 16 bases between. The CDR3 spans 18 residues. Germline assignment: CDR1 PRHDT and CDR2 FYEKMQ (reference sequence). The CDR3 region is CASSLYIGKRPGANVLTF. The CDR3 DNA is TGTGCCAGCAGCTTATACATCGGGAAGCGTCCTGGGGCCAACGTCCTGACTTTC.

This clone was observed once. The chain combines TRBV7-9 with TRBJ2-7; D is perhaps TRBD2 (5 bases). The CDR3 consists of 12 residues. CDR1 and CDR2 from the germline V gene are SEHNR and FQNEAQ (reference sequence). The V end lost 1 base, the J end lost 6 bases, and 7 bases lay between the germline ends. The CDR3, as DNA: TGTGCCAGCAGCTTAGATCGGGGCGAGCAGTACTTC. Protein sequence: CASSLDRGEQYF.

In its sample, this clone was seen a few times. The chain carries TRBV30 and TRBJ1-4, with a possible D match to TRBD1 (5 bases). Deletions cut 3 bases from V and 7 bases from J, with 12 bases between. The CDR3 contains 13 residues. Germline CDR1 GTSNPN, CDR2 SVGIG (reference sequence). CDR3 coding DNA: TGTGCCTGGAGAGTAACGGGGCCTGAAAAACTGTTTTTT. Translation: CAWRVTGPEKLFF.

This chain joins TRBV28 and TRBJ2-1; 9 bases are a match to TRBD1. With 6 bases clipped from V and 9 bases from J, the junction kept 15 bases outside the gene matches. The CDR3 extends over 16 amino acids. The V gene's germline CDR1 is MDHEN and CDR2 SYDVKM. CDR3 sequence (DNA): TGTGCCAGCAGGGCCGAATCGACAGGGGGAGTTAGTGAGCAGTTCTTC. Its translation is CASRAESTGGVSEQFF.

J is TRBJ2-7 and V is TRBV2, with TRBD1 matching over 12 bases. This CDR3 spans 17 amino acids. The germline V gene encodes CDR1 SNHLY and CDR2 FYNNEI. Trimming at V came to 2 bases and at J to 4 bases, leaving 9 bases not matched to a gene. The CDR3 nucleotides read TGTGCCAGCAGTGAATGGTCGGGACAGGGGGCGCCGTACGAGCAGTACTTC. This translates into CASSEWSGQGAPYEQYF.

The gene calls are TRBV21-1 and TRBJ2-3; the table gives TRBD1 as D, unverified against the DNA. TRBV21-1 is termed a pseudogene. The CDR3 spans 18 residues. The CDR3 region has the DNA TGTGCCAGCAGCAAACCCCATCCGGGACAGGGGTGCACAGATACGCAGTATTTT. Its protein product is CASSKPHPGQGCTDTQYF.